This T cell receptor beta chain was recorded in a study of T-cell reconstitution after alpha-beta-depleted transplantation in children. Regarding the study as a whole: Certain patients had high TCRbeta diversity at day 60, and it came from recipient T cells and thymic progenitors that survived. There were reportedly several hundred expanded graft clones from which alpha-beta T cells came about two months after transplant. After one year, T-cell counts and TCRbeta diversity mostly came from new T cells.

This sample's TCRbeta library carried unique molecular identifier barcodes. MiXCR, run by TCRdb on the PCR reads, gives a single entry per CDR3 protein. The sample carries more than 400,000 distinct CDR3 sequences, around 46% recorded once. A word on this clonotype: Its specificity is not known.

J was trimmed by 7 bases and V by 5 bases; bases with no gene match: 11. CDR1 and CDR2 from the germline V gene are MGHDK and SYGVNS. The CDR3 covers 16 residues. The specimen comprised PBMCs, sampled before TCRalphabeta/CD19-depleted stem cell transplant. This clonotype was obtained from a girl aged 2 to 10 with aplastic anemia, due to receive a stem cell transplant. V gene TRBV25-1 combines with J gene TRBJ2-1; 10 bases align to TRBD2. Written as DNA, the CDR3 is TGTGCCAGCAGTATCCTAAGCGGGAGGGCGAGTAATGAGCAGTTCTTC. Translating gives CASSILSGRASNEQFF.